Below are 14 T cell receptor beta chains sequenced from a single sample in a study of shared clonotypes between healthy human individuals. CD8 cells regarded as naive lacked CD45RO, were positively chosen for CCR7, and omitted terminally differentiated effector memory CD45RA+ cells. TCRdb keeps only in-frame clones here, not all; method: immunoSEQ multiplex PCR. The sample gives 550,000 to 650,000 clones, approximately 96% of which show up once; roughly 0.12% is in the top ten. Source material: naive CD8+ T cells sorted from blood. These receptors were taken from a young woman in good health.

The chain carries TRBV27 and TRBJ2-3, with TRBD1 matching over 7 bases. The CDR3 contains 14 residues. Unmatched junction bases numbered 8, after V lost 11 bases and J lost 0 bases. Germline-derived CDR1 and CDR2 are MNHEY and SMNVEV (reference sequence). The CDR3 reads CAGQGQTSTDTQYF. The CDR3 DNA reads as TGTGCCGGTCAGGGACAGACTAGCACAGATACGCAGTATTTT.

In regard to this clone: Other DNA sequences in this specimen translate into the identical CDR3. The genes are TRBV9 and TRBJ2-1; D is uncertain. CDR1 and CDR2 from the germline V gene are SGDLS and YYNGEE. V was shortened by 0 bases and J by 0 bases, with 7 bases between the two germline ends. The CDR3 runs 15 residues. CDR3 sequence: CASSVAVSSYNEQFF. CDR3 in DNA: TGTGCCAGCAGCGTAGCTGTTAGCTCCTACAATGAGCAGTTCTTC.

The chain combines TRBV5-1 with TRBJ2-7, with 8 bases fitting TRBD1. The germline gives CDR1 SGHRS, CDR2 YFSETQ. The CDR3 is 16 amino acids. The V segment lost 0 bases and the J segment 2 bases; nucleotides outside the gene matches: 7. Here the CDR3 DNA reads TGCGCCAGCAGCTTGGATGGCGGACAGGGTCCCTACGAGCAGTACTTC. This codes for CASSLDGGQGPYEQYF.

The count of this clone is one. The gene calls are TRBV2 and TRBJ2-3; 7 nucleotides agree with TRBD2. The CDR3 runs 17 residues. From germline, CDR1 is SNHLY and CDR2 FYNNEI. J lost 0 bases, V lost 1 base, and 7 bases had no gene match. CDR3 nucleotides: TGTGCCAGCAGTGAAGGGCCTAGCGGAACTAGCACAGATACGCAGTATTTT. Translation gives CASSEGPSGTSTDTQYF. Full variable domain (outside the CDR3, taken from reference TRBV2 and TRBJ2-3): EPEVTQTPSHQVTQMGQEVILRCVPISNHLYFYWYRQILGQKVEFLVSFYNNEISEKSEIFDDQFSVERPDGSNFTLKIRSTKLEDSAMYFCASSEGPSGTSTDTQYFGPGTRLTVL.

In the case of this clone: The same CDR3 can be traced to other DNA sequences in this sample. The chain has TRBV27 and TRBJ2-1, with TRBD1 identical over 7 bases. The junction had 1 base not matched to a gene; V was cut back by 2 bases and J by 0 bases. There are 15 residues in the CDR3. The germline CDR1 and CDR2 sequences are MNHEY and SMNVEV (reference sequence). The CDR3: CASSLRGPSYNEQFF. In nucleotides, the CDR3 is TGTGCCAGCAGTTTAAGGGGGCCCTCCTACAATGAGCAGTTCTTC.

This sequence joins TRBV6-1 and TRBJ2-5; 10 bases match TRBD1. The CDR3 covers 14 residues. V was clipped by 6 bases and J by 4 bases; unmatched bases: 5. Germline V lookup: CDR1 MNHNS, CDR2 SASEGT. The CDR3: CASSRDRGLETQYF. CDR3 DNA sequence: TGTGCCAGCAGCCGGGACAGGGGTTTAGAGACCCAGTACTTC.

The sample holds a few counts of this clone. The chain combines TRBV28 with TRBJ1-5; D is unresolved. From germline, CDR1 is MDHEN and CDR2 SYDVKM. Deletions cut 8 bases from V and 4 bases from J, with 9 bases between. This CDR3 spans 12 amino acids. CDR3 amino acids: CASLDWNQPQHF. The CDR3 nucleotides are TGTGCCAGCCTTGACTGGAATCAGCCCCAGCATTTT.

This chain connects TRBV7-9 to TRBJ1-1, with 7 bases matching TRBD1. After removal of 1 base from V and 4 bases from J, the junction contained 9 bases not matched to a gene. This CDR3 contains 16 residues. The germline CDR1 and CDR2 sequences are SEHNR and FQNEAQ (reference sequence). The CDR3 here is CASSLVVRGRATEAFF. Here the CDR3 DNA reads TGTGCCAGCAGCTTAGTAGTGAGGGGGCGAGCCACTGAAGCTTTCTTT.

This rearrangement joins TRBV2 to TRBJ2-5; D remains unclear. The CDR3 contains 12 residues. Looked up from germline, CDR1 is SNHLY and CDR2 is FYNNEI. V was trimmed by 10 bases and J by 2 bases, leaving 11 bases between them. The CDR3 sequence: CATRRKQETQYF. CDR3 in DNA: TGTGCCACGCGCCGAAAACAAGAGACCCAGTACTTC.

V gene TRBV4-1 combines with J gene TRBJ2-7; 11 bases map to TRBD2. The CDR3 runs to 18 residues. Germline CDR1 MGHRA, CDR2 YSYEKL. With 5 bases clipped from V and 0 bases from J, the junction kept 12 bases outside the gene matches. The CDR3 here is CASSDSGTSGLRSYEQYF. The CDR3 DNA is TGCGCCAGCAGCGACAGCGGGACTAGCGGACTACGCTCCTACGAGCAGTACTTC.

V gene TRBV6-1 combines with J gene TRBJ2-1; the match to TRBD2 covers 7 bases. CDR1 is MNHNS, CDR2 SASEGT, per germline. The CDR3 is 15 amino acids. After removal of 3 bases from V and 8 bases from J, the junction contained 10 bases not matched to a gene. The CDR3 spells CASSEHTSVEDEQFF. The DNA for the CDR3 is TGTGCCAGCAGTGAGCACACTAGCGTTGAGGATGAGCAGTTCTTC.

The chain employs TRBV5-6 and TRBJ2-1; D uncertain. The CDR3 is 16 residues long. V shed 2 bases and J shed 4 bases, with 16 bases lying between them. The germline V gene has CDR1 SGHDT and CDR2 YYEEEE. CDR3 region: CASSLEAVVGYNEQFF. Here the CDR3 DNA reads TGTGCCAGCAGCTTAGAGGCGGTGGTGGGATACAATGAGCAGTTCTTC.

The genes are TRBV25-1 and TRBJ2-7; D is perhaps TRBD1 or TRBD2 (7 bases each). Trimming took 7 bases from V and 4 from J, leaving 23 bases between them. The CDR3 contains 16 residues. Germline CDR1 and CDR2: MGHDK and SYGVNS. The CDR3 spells CASTDWQGEGRYEQYF. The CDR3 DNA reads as TGTGCCAGCACCGACTGGCAGGGGGAGGGCCGTTACGAGCAGTACTTC.

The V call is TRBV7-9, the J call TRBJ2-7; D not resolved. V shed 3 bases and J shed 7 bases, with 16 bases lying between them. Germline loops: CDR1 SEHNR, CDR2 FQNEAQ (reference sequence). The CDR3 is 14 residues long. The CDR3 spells CASSFETGLREQYF. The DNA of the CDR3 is TGTGCCAGCAGCTTCGAGACGGGTTTACGAGAGCAGTACTTC.